These T cell receptor beta chains were read from a single sample in a study of response to subunit inactivated influenza vaccine. TCRdb passed the RT-PCR reads through MiXCR, listing each CDR3 protein once. The sample records around 540,000 distinct CDR3 sequences, 10% to 15% being singletons. This sample comprised PBMCs from blood, obtained on the day of vaccination. Source of these receptors: a man aged 45-60 years who received an inactivated influenza vaccine. Both conserved end residues are part of each CDR3. The order of the fields is J gene, V gene, CDR3 protein.

j_call: TRBJ2-1; v_call: TRBV20-1; cdr3_aa: CSARDGSGPTYNEQFF
j_call: TRBJ2-2; v_call: TRBV11-2; cdr3_aa: CASSLELGELFF
j_call: TRBJ2-2; v_call: TRBV11-1; cdr3_aa: CASSLRDIRGVGTGELFF
j_call: TRBJ1-1; v_call: TRBV6-5; cdr3_aa: CASSYARGRTEAFF
j_call: TRBJ1-3; v_call: TRBV7-2; cdr3_aa: CASSPQSGNTIYF
j_call: TRBJ1-4; v_call: TRBV9; cdr3_aa: CASSRDRGREKLFF
j_call: TRBJ2-3; v_call: TRBV7-2; cdr3_aa: CASSLEAPTQYF
j_call: TRBJ2-5; v_call: TRBV6-1; cdr3_aa: CASRHSGGLQETQYF
j_call: TRBJ2-3; v_call: TRBV3-1; cdr3_aa: CASSQDPGLGSTDTQYF
j_call: TRBJ1-1; v_call: TRBV15; cdr3_aa: CATQTGMNTEAFF
j_call: TRBJ2-3; v_call: TRBV7-2; cdr3_aa: CASSFYRDTQYF
j_call: TRBJ2-1; v_call: TRBV24-1; cdr3_aa: CATSEPQGGGEQFF
j_call: TRBJ2-7; v_call: TRBV5-6; cdr3_aa: CASSTGGPLDEQYF
j_call: TRBJ2-6; v_call: TRBV3-1; cdr3_aa: CASSPWGREANVLTF
j_call: TRBJ2-7; v_call: TRBV20-1; cdr3_aa: CSARDGTSYEQYF
j_call: TRBJ1-1; v_call: TRBV20-1; cdr3_aa: CSARDQTGHTEAFF
j_call: TRBJ2-1; v_call: TRBV20-1; cdr3_aa: CSARDLLAGGMGQFF
j_call: TRBJ2-5; v_call: TRBV27; cdr3_aa: CASSLGGVPRETQYF
j_call: TRBJ1-2; v_call: TRBV20-1; cdr3_aa: CSATPLDRINYGYTF
j_call: TRBJ1-2; v_call: TRBV18; cdr3_aa: CASSPGHTNYGYTF
j_call: TRBJ2-1; v_call: TRBV6-2/TRBV6-3; cdr3_aa: CASSLSGRGYYNEQFF
j_call: TRBJ2-7; v_call: TRBV12-3/TRBV12-4; cdr3_aa: CASGDRGEQYF
j_call: TRBJ2-7; v_call: TRBV4-3; cdr3_aa: CASSLGSHYEQYF
j_call: TRBJ1-1; v_call: TRBV20-1; cdr3_aa: CSAWTRDRGNTEAFF
j_call: TRBJ2-2; v_call: TRBV20-1; cdr3_aa: CSAPTSGRVTGGVFF
j_call: TRBJ2-2; v_call: TRBV4-2; cdr3_aa: CASSQALVAGRINAGELFF
j_call: TRBJ2-7; v_call: TRBV4-1; cdr3_aa: CASSQVQQATSYEQYF
j_call: TRBJ2-3; v_call: TRBV11-1; cdr3_aa: CASSLALGQGLGTDTQYF
j_call: TRBJ2-1; v_call: TRBV11-2; cdr3_aa: CASSLVVRWQGAGNEQFF
j_call: TRBJ2-1; v_call: TRBV2; cdr3_aa: CAIIAGGFPGEQFF
j_call: TRBJ2-1; v_call: TRBV7-9; cdr3_aa: CASSHHSLGYNEQFF
j_call: TRBJ2-1; v_call: TRBV18; cdr3_aa: CASSPGDRDVNEQFF